Listed below are T cell receptor beta chains from one sample, sequenced in a study of regulatory T cells in long-lasting Graves disease. From the multiplex PCR reads, TCRdb called clonotypes with MiXCR, one entry per CDR3 protein. Of 580,000 or so distinct CDR3 sequences in the sample, 15% to 20% were seen once. This sample was also put to use in a study of T cells in Graves' hyperthyroidism and ophthalmopathy.

The sequencing here drew on peripheral blood mononuclear cells (PBMCs), taken at new diagnosis, from a patient treated with antithyroid drugs. The source is a man aged 18 to 30 with Graves disease. CDR3s include the opening cysteine and the closing phenylalanine or tryptophan. D genes are given only for firm matches. Only part of the rows carry a size: once, few, many, or a class if the clone is expanded.

v_call	j_call	clone_size	d_call	cdr3_nt	cdr3_aa
TRBV6-2/TRBV6-3	TRBJ2-5	-	-	TGTGCCAGCAGTGTAACAGGGATCCGGGAGACCCAGTACTTC	CASSVTGIRETQYF
TRBV5-8	TRBJ2-2	-	TRBD1	TGTGCCAGCAGCCTCGAGGGGGCGGACGGGGAGCTGTTTTTT	CASSLEGADGELFF
TRBV29-1	TRBJ1-3	-	-	TGCAGCGCTGTTGGAGACTCTGGAAACACCATATATTTT	CSAVGDSGNTIYF
TRBV19	TRBJ1-2	-	-	TGTGCCAGTAGTCGATATCTCGCCGACAGTCTGGATGGCTACACCTTC	CASSRYLADSLDGYTF
TRBV28	TRBJ2-5	many	-	TGTGCCAGCAGTTTGGGGCGGGCCAGCCAAGAGACCCAGTACTTC	CASSLGRASQETQYF
TRBV6-2/TRBV6-3	TRBJ1-1	-	TRBD1	TGTGCCAGCAGGTCGGGACAGGGGCGCGGCACTGAAGCTTTCTTT	CASRSGQGRGTEAFF
TRBV2	TRBJ2-7	many	-	TGTGCCAGCAGTGATCACAGGGCCTACGAGCAGTACTTC	CASSDHRAYEQYF
TRBV7-3	TRBJ2-5	many	-	TGTGCCAGCAGCTTAAACGGGGGGCGGGAGACCCAGTACTTC	CASSLNGGRETQYF
TRBV6-1	TRBJ2-1	many	TRBD2	TGTGCCAGCACCCTACCGGGACTAGCGGGTACCAATGAGCAGTTCTTC	CASTLPGLAGTNEQFF
TRBV25-1	TRBJ2-7	-	-	TGTGCCAGCAGTGAATTCCCCCAGGGAAGGGAGCAGTACTTC	CASSEFPQGREQYF
TRBV30	TRBJ1-1	-	TRBD1	TGTGCCTGGAGTAGTCGAAGGACAGGGAAAAACACTGAAGCTTTCTTT	CAWSSRRTGKNTEAFF
TRBV20-1	TRBJ2-7	many	TRBD1	TGCAGTGCGGAAATACCTGGGACAGCAGACGAGCAGTACTTC	CSAEIPGTADEQYF
TRBV20-1	TRBJ2-3	many	-	TGCAGTGCTAGAGGACCCAGGTTTGGCGCAGATACGCAGTATTTT	CSARGPRFGADTQYF
TRBV7-3	TRBJ1-5	many	TRBD1	TGTGCCAGCAGCTTAGTAGCCGGGACAGGGAAATATAGCAATCAGCCCCAGCATTTT	CASSLVAGTGKYSNQPQHF
TRBV11-2	TRBJ1-1	many	TRBD1	TGTGCCAGCAGCACGAGACAGGGCCCTGAAGCTTTCTTT	CASSTRQGPEAFF
TRBV7-9	TRBJ2-1	once	TRBD2	TGTGCCAGCAGTCCACAGGCTAGCGGGAGGCGTAATGAGCAGTTCTTC	CASSPQASGRRNEQFF
TRBV2	TRBJ2-1	many	TRBD2	TGTGCCAGCAGTTGGGCTGCGGGAGGGAACAATGAGCAGTTCTTC	CASSWAAGGNNEQFF
TRBV11-1	TRBJ1-6	few	-	TGTGCCAGCAGCGAGGGACAAGACTCACCCCTCCACTTT	CASSEGQDSPLHF
TRBV10-1	TRBJ2-1	few	-	TGCGCCAGCAGTACCCGAAGGGATCCGTACAATGAGCAGTTCTTC	CASSTRRDPYNEQFF
TRBV5-1	TRBJ1-5	-	TRBD1	TGTGCCAGCAGCTTCGCCAGGGGGCAATTCAATCAGCCCCAGCATTTT	CASSFARGQFNQPQHF
TRBV13	TRBJ2-7	-	TRBD2	TGTGCCAGCAGCTTAGCCGGGAGGGACTACGAGCAGTACTTC	CASSLAGRDYEQYF
TRBV2	TRBJ2-1	many	-	TGTGCCAGCACTGGGGTACAGGGCAAGGTTGAACGGTTCTTC	CASTGVQGKVERFF
TRBV28	TRBJ1-1	many	-	TGTGCCAGCAGTTCCGACCAGAACACTGAAGCTTTCTTT	CASSSDQNTEAFF